This T cell receptor beta chain was obtained from a study of spatial heterogeneity in lung cancer. Study at large: Alpha-chain sequences were consistently detected less often than beta-chain sequences. Study outcomes and limitations: Tumor mutation count correlated with how many alpha and beta TCRs expanded intratumorally.

The germline V gene has CDR1 MNHEY and CDR2 SVGEGT. V shed 4 bases, J shed 5 bases, and the junction held 10 bases outside the gene matches. This CDR3 has 16 amino acids. The study tagged each TCR cDNA molecule with a unique molecular identifier. MiXCR, applied by TCRdb to the 5' RACE reads, yields one record per CDR3 protein. Altogether about 5,900 distinct CDR3 sequences are present, over 13% being singletons, with the ten largest covering less than 11%. This clonotype is medium-sized. Its target is unknown. With the library built for alpha chains, this beta chain is off target and its frequency is not meaningful. The time point is: sample taken at primary tumor resection. Unsorted whole RNA samples from tumor, nontumor lung or frozen PBMC were sequenced.

This rearrangement joins TRBV6-2 or TRBV6-3 to TRBJ1-5; 8 bases fit TRBD1. This material consisted of lung tumor tissue, taken at surgery. This TCR came from a male donor with early-stage non-small cell lung cancer. The CDR3 loop is CASSSAGGALDQPQHF. Here the CDR3 DNA reads TGTGCCAGCAGTTCTGCAGGGGGCGCGTTGGATCAGCCCCAGCATTTT.